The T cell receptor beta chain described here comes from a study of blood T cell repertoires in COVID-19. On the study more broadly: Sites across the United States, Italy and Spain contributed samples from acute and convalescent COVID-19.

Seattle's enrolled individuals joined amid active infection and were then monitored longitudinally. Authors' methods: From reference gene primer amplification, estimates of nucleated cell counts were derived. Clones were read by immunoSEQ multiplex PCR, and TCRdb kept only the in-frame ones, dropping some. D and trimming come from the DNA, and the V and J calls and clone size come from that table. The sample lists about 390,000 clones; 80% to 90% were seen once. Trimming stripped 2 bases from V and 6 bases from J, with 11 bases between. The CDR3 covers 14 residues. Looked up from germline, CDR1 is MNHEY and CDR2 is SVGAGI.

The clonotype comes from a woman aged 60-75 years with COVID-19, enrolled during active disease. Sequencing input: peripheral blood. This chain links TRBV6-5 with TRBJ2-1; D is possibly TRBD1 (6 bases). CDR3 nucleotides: TGTGCCAGCAGTTACCTGGCAGGGGCCAATGAGCAGTTCTTC. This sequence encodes CASSYLAGANEQFF.